The 7 T cell receptor beta chains below all came from one sample that was sequenced in a study of shared clonotypes between healthy human individuals (dated by TCRdb to the early 2020s). Receptor amplification or capture employed the immunoSEQ multiplex PCR assay. TCRdb carries this immuneACCESS record with in-frame sequences only. Its versions omit some clonotypes, under half of them owing to an unresolved V gene in the studies checked, with the rest unexplained. The sample records about 92,000 clones, approximately 63% of which are singletons. The top ten clones comprise roughly 52% of the sample. The sequenced material came from memory CD8+ T cells sorted from blood. This sample's cell subset or site label indicates: CD45RO+ cells pooled with CCR7-negative TemRA cells. The receptors were sampled from a man younger than 40 in good health.

The V gene is TRBV29-1, the J gene TRBJ2-2; D unresolved. Looked up from germline, CDR1 is SQVTM and CDR2 is ANQGSEA. Trimming cost V 6 bases and J 2 bases, with 4 bases left between them. The CDR3 extends over 11 amino acids. The CDR3 DNA follows: TGCAGCGTGTTAAACACCGGGGAGCTGTTTTTT. Translating it yields CSVLNTGELFF.

This clone was found a few times. The chain uses TRBV7-7 and TRBJ2-3; TRBD2 is a possible D gene (5 bases). V was shortened by 1 base and J by 2 bases, with 10 bases between the two germline ends. The CDR3 consists of 15 residues. Looked up from germline, CDR1 is SSHAT and CDR2 is FNYEAQ (reference sequence). In DNA, the CDR3 is TGTGCCAGCAGCTTAGGAGAGGGCCACACAGATACGCAGTATTTT. Amino acids: CASSLGEGHTDTQYF.

J is TRBJ2-6 and V is TRBV7-9, with D possibly matching TRBD1 (6 bases). This CDR3 comprises 17 residues. Germline values: CDR1 SEHNR, CDR2 FQNEAQ (reference sequence). The V and J ends lost 2 bases and 1 base respectively, with 12 bases between them. The CDR3 sequence: CASSLQDSGSGANVLTF. The CDR3 bases are TGTGCCAGCAGCTTACAGGACAGCGGATCTGGGGCCAACGTCCTGACTTTC.

This clone was seen repeatedly, ten times or more. The chain employs TRBV4-3 and TRBJ2-7, with D perhaps assigned TRBD1 or TRBD2 (6 bases each). The CDR3 has 16 residues. V lost 0 bases and J 0 bases, leaving 12 bases between the germline ends. CDR1 LGHNA and CDR2 YSLEER come from the germline V gene. Here the CDR3 DNA reads TGCGCCAGCAGCCAAGAAACAGGGACTCTCTCCTACGAGCAGTACTTC. Translating it yields CASSQETGTLSYEQYF.

The V and J genes are TRBV15 and TRBJ2-5, with 8 bases aligning to TRBD1. After removal of 1 base from V and 3 bases from J, the junction contained 7 bases not matched to a gene. Looked up from germline, CDR1 is LNHNV and CDR2 is YYDKDF (reference sequence). The CDR3 extends over 16 amino acids. Here the CDR3 DNA reads TGTGCCACCAGCAGAGTGGTCGCAGGGGGCAAAGAGACCCAGTACTTC. Encoded protein: CATSRVVAGGKETQYF.

The V call is TRBV6-1, the J call TRBJ1-3; D might be TRBD1 (5 bases). The CDR3 consists of 14 residues. CDR1 and CDR2 from the germline V gene are MNHNS and SASEGT. V lost 7 bases and J lost 0, with 10 bases in between. The CDR3 region is CASTDIISGNTIYF. The DNA of the CDR3 is TGTGCCAGCACGGACATTATCTCTGGAAACACCATATATTTT.

The chain joins TRBV6-1 to TRBJ2-3; TRBD2 agrees at 7 bases. This CDR3 has 15 residues. After removal of 7 bases from V and 0 bases from J, the junction contained 7 bases not matched to a gene. The V gene's germline CDR1 is MNHNS and CDR2 SASEGT. For the CDR3, the DNA is TGTGCCAGCACCACCACTAGCGCAAGCACAGATACGCAGTATTTT. The encoded protein is CASTTTSASTDTQYF.